The sample holds a few counts of the clone carrying this T cell receptor (beta chain). Its antigen is still unknown. This sample is part of a study of T cell repertoires in cytomegalovirus infection. Study information: In public TCR beta signatures, there were indications of both CMV infection and matching HLA type. Findings and limits, study-wide: Carriers of CMV plus the relevant HLA were identified by cumulative public TCR beta family frequency.

Trimming removed 1 base from V and 2 bases from J; junction bases left unmatched: 7. The CDR3 sequence is 19 residues long. In germline, CDR1 is MGHRA, CDR2 YSYEKL. One entry per CDR3 protein results from TCRdb running MiXCR on the reads. Of roughly 150,000 distinct CDR3 sequences listed, roughly a fifth are singletons. J is TRBJ2-2 and V is TRBV4-1; 13 bases agree with TRBD2. The sequencing used CD8+ T cells from cultured PBMCs, collected from culture after CMV antigen stimulation. This TCR was sampled from a human donor in good health (CMV status not recorded). Some clones in this sample may be carry-over from other donors' samples. CDR3 sequence (DNA): TGCGCCAGCAGCCAAGCGGCGACTAGCGGGGGGTATAACACCGGGGAGCTGTTTTTT. Protein sequence: CASSQAATSGGYNTGELFF.